The 8 T cell receptor beta chains below were found in one sample sequenced in a study of cytomegalovirus exposure and HLA in healthy donors. TCRdb keeps only in-frame clones here, not all; method: immunoSEQ multiplex PCR. The sample yields 65,000 to 95,000 clones, approximately 95% seen once. Sequenced sample: PBMCs. Receptor source: a man younger than 35 in good health and CMV-seronegative.

The rearrangement joins TRBV6-4 to TRBJ1-4; D unclear. V shed 3 bases and J shed 9 bases, with 17 bases lying between them. Germline V gene data show CDR1 as MRHNA and CDR2 as SNTAGT. CDR3 size: 15 residues. The CDR3 sequence is CASSEEAGVNQKLFF. The DNA of the CDR3 is TGTGCCAGCAGTGAAGAAGCGGGAGTAAATCAAAAACTGTTTTTT.

The CDR3 coding sequence is TGTGCCAGCAGCGATACAGGTTACACCGGGGAGCTGTTTTTT. Protein sequence: CASSDTGYTGELFF. The V and J genes are TRBV28 and TRBJ2-2, with D perhaps matching TRBD1 (5 bases). CDR1 and CDR2 (germline): MDHEN, SYDVKM. V lost 6 bases and J 3 bases, leaving 11 bases between the germline ends. The CDR3 has 14 amino acids.

J is TRBJ2-7 and V is TRBV7-2; the D gene is possibly TRBD2 (7 bases). V dropped 7 bases and J dropped 4 bases, with 14 bases sitting between them. Per germline, CDR1 SGHTA and CDR2 FQGNSA. This CDR3 comprises 13 residues. In DNA form, the CDR3 reads TGTGCCAGCATACGGGGGGCGGGATACGAGCAGTACTTC. Protein product: CASIRGAGYEQYF. Filled out from reference TRBV7-2 and TRBJ2-7, the complete variable domain reads GAGVSQSPSNKVTEKGKDVELRCDPISGHTALYWYRQSLGQGLEFLIYFQGNSAPDKSGLPSDRFSAERTGGSVSTLTIQRTQQEDSAVYLCASIRGAGYEQYFGPGTRLTVT.

V usage is TRBV12-2 and J usage is TRBJ2-3; the DNA was not compared with TRBD1, the D call given in the table. TRBV12-2 is a pseudogene locus. The CDR3 consists of 17 residues. CDR3 region: CASRLAGQIAKTDTQYF. Written as DNA, the CDR3 is TGTGCAAGTCGCTTAGCGGGACAGATAGCGAAGACAGATACGCAGTATTTT.

This chain connects TRBV6-4 to TRBJ1-2; D remains ambiguous. The CDR3 is made up of 12 amino acids. Trimming stripped 7 bases from V and 0 bases from J, with 6 bases between. CDR1 is MRHNA and CDR2 is SNTAGT in the germline V gene. The CDR3 bases are TGTGCCAGCAAAGGAGCTAACTATGGCTACACCTTC. This encodes CASKGANYGYTF.

The chain recombines TRBV6-4 with TRBJ1-1; D gene uncertain. The CDR3 is made up of 16 amino acids. Trimming took off 0 bases at V and 2 bases at J, with 13 bases between the two ends. Germline assignment: CDR1 MRHNA and CDR2 SNTAGT. Written as DNA, the CDR3 is TGTGCCAGCAGTGACTCGGCTATCGGGGATAACACTGAAGCTTTCTTT. Its translation is CASSDSAIGDNTEAFF.

This clone came up a few times. The chain joins TRBV15 to TRBJ2-7; 9 nucleotides match TRBD1. Germline CDR1 LNHNV, CDR2 YYDKDF (reference sequence). With 1 base clipped from V and 5 bases from J, the junction kept 15 bases outside the gene matches. This CDR3 is 18 amino acids long. In DNA, the CDR3 is TGTGCCACCAGCAGAGTCCCGTTGTATGGGACAGGGTTCCACGAGCAGTACTTC. This codes for CATSRVPLYGTGFHEQYF.

This clone appeared a single time. J is TRBJ1-2 and V is TRBV30; D may be TRBD1 (5 bases). The CDR3 has 12 amino acids. The germline V gene encodes CDR1 GTSNPN and CDR2 SVGIG (reference sequence). V lost 1 base and J 10 bases, leaving 13 bases between the germline ends. CDR3 amino acids: CAWSAYKGDYTF. CDR3 in DNA: TGTGCCTGGAGTGCCTACAAAGGGGACTACACCTTC.